This T cell receptor beta chain was captured by sequencing in a study of identifying expanded T cells in peripheral blood. Study-wide findings and caveats: Variance in clone template counts between approximately two-week samples significantly increased with total template count across all healthy donors. Over about two and four weeks, about 15 and 19 clones changed, versus around 1.3 between replicates.

Only a few counts were recorded for this clone. Its antigen is currently unknown. Trimming stripped 11 bases from V and 12 bases from J, with 17 bases between. This CDR3 has 12 amino acids. From germline, CDR1 is MRHNA and CDR2 SNTAGT. Here immunoSEQ multiplex PCR was the method, and the copy in TCRdb shows in-frame clones only, minus some. The sample contains about 100,000 clones, 88% of which appear only once. No infections or other immune events were documented during collection. The specimen was blood. This TCR was sampled from a person between 18 and 69 years old in good health. The V gene is TRBV6-4, the J gene TRBJ1-6, with a tentative D call TRBD1 (5 bases). CDR3 loop: CARGRRIGPLHF. CDR3 DNA: TGTGCCCGGGGGAGACGAATAGGACCCCTCCACTTT.